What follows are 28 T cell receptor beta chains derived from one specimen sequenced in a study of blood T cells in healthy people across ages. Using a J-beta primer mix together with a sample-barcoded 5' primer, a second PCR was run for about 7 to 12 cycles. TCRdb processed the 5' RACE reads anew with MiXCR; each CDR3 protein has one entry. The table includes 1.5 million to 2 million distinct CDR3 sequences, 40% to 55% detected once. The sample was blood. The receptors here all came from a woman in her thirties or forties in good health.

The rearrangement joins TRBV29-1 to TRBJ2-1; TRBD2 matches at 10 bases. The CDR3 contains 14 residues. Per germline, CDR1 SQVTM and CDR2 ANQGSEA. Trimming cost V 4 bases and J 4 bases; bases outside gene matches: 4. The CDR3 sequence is CSVALAGRYNEQFF. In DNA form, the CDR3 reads TGCAGCGTTGCACTAGCGGGGAGGTACAATGAGCAGTTCTTC.

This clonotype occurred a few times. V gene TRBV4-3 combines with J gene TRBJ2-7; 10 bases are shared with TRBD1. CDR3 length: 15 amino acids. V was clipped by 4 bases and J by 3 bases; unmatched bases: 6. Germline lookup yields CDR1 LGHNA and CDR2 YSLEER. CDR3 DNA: TGCGCCAGCAGCCCGGGACAGGGGACTTTCTACGAGCAGTACTTC. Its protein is CASSPGQGTFYEQYF.

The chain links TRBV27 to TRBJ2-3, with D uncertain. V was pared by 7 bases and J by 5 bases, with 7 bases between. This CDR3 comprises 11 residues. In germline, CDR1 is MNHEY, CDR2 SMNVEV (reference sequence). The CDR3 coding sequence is TGTGCCAGCAAAGAAGAAGATACGCAGTATTTT. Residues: CASKEEDTQYF.

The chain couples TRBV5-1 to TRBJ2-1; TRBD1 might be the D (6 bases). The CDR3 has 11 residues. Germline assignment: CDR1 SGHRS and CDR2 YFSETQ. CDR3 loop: CVSLGGNEQFF. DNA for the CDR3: TGCGTCTCGTTAGGGGGCAATGAGCAGTTCTTC.

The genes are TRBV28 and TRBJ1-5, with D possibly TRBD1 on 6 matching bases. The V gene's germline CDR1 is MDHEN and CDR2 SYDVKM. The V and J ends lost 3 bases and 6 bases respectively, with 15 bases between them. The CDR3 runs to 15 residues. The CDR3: CASSLFGGLFQPQHF. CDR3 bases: TGTGCCAGCAGTTTGTTCGGGGGGCTATTTCAGCCCCAGCATTTT.

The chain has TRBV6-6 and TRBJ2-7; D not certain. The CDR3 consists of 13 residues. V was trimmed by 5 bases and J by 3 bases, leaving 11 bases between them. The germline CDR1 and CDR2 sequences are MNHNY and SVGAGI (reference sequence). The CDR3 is CASSTPGLYEQYF. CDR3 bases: TGTGCCAGCAGTACTCCGGGCCTCTACGAGCAGTACTTC.

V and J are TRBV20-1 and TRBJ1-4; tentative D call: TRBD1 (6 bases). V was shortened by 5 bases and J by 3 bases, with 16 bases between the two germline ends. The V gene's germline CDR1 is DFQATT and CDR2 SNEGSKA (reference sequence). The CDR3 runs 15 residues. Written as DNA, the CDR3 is TGCAGTGCTGCACAGGGAGGGTCAGCTAATGAAAAACTGTTTTTT. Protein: CSAAQGGSANEKLFF.

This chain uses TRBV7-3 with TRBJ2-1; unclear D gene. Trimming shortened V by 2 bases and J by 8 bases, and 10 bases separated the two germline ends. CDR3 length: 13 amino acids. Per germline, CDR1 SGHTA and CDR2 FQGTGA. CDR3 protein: CASSLSQVHEQFF. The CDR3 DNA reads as TGTGCCAGCAGCTTATCCCAGGTCCATGAGCAGTTCTTC.

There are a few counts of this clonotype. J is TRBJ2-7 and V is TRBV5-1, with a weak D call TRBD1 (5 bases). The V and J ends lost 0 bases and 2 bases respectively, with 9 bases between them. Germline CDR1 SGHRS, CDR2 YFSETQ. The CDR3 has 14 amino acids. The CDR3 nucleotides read TGCGCCAGCAGCTTGGTCGTGGGGCCCTACGAGCAGTACTTC. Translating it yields CASSLVVGPYEQYF.

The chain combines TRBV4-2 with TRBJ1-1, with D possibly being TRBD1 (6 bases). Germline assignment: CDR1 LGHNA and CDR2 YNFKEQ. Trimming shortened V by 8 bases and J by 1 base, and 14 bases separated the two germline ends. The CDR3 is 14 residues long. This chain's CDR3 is CASRGASSNTEAFF. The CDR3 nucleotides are TGTGCCAGCCGGGGGGCCAGCTCGAACACTGAAGCTTTCTTT.

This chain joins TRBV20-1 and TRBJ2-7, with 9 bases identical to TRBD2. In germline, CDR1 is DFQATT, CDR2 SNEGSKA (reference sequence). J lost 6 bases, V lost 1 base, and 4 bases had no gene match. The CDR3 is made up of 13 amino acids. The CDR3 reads CSARGGGAREQYF. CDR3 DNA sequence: TGCAGTGCTAGAGGCGGGGGGGCGCGCGAGCAGTACTTC.

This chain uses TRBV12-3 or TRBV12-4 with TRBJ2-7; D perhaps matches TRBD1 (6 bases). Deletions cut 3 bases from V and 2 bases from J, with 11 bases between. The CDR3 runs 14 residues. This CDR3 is CASSFRTEAYEQYF. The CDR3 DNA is TGTGCCAGCAGTTTCCGGACAGAGGCCTACGAGCAGTACTTC.

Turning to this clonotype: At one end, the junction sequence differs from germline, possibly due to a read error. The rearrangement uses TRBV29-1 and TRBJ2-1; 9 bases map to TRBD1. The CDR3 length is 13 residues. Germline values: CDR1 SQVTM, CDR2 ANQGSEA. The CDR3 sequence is CSVDRQGGDEQFF. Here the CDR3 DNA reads TGCAGTGTTGACCGACAGGGGGGGGATGAGCAGTTCTTC.

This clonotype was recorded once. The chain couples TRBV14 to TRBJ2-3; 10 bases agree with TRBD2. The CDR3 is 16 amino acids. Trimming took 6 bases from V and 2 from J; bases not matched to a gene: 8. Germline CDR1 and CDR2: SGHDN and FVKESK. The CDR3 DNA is TGTGCCAGCAGTCCAACTAGCGGGGAGATCACAGATACGCAGTATTTT. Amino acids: CASSPTSGEITDTQYF.

The CDR3 DNA follows: TGTGCCAGCAGTGAATATCGGGCAGTTGGGAATGTCGCGAATCAGCCCCAGCATTTT. Amino acid sequence: CASSEYRAVGNVANQPQHF. The gene calls are TRBV25-1 and TRBJ1-5, with D uncertain. Trimming cost V 0 bases and J 4 bases, with 22 bases left between them. There are 19 residues in the CDR3. CDR1 and CDR2 from the germline V gene are MGHDK and SYGVNS.

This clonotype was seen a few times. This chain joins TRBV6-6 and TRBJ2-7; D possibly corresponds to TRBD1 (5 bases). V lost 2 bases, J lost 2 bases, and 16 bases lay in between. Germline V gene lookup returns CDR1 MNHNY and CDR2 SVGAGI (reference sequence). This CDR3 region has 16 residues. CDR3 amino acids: CASSYDVEGVAYEQYF. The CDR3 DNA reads TGTGCCAGCAGTTACGACGTCGAAGGGGTAGCCTACGAGCAGTACTTC.

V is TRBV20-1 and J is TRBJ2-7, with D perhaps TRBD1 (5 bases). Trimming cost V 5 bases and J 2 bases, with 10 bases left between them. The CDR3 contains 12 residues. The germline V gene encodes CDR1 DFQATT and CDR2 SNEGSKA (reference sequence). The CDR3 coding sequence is TGCAGTGCTTCTCCAGGGCCCTACGAGCAGTACTTC. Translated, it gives CSASPGPYEQYF.

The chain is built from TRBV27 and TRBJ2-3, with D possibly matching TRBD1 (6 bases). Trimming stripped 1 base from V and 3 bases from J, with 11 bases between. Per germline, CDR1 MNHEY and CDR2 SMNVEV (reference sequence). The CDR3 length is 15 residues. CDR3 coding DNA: TGTGCCAGCAGTTTATACGTGGGGGCTACAGATACGCAGTATTTT. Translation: CASSLYVGATDTQYF.

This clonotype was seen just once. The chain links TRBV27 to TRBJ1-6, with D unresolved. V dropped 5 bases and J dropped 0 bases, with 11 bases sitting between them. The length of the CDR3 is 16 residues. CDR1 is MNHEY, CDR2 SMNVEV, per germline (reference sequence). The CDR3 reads CASSALAGSYNSPLHF. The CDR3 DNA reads TGTGCCAGCAGTGCACTGGCAGGCTCCTATAATTCACCCCTCCACTTT.

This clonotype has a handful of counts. The chain's CDR3 is CASSQDGTLGLGYTF. CDR3 nucleotide sequence: TGCGCCAGCAGCCAAGATGGGACACTGGGTCTTGGCTACACCTTC. V gene TRBV4-3 combines with J gene TRBJ1-2, with D tentatively TRBD1 (6 bases). V lost 0 bases and J 7 bases, leaving 15 bases between the germline ends. From germline, CDR1 is LGHNA and CDR2 YSLEER. The CDR3 extends over 15 amino acids.

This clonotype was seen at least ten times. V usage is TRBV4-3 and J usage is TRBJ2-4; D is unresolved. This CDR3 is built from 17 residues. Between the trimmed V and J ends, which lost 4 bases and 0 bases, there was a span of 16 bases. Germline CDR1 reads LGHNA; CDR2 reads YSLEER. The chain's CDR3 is CASSPEWLGLAKNIQYF. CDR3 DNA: TGCGCCAGCAGCCCGGAGTGGCTGGGGTTAGCCAAAAACATTCAGTACTTC.

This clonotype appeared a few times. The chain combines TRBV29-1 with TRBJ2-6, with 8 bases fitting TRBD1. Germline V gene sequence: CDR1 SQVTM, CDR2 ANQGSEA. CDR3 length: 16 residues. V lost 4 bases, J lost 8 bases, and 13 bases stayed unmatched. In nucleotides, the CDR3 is TGCAGCGTTGTTGGACAGGGAAATGAAGCGTCCAACGTCCTGACTTTC. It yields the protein CSVVGQGNEASNVLTF.

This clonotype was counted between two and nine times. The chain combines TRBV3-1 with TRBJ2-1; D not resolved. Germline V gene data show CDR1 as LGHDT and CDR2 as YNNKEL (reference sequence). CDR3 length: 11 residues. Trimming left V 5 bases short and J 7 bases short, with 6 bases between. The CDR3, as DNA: TGTGCCAGCAGCAAGACTAATGAGCAGTTCTTC. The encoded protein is CASSKTNEQFF.

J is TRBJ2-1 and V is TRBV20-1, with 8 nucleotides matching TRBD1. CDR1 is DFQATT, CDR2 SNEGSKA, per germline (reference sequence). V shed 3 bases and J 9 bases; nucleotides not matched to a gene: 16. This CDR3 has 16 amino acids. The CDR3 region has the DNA TGCAGTGCTAGGGTATATGGGACAGGTGGATCAGGTGAGCAGTTCTTC. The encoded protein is CSARVYGTGGSGEQFF.

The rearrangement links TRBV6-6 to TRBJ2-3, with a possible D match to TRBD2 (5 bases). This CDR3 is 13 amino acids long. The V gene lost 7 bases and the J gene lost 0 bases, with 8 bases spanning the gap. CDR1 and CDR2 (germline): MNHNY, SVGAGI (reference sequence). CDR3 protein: CASIRGSTDTQYF. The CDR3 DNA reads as TGTGCCAGCATCCGAGGGAGCACAGATACGCAGTATTTT.

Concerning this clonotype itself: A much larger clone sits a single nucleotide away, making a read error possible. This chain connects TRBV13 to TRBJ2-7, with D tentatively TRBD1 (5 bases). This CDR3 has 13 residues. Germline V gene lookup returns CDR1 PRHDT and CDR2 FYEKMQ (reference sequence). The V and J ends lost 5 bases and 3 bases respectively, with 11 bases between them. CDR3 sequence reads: CASSVARDYEQYF. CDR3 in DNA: TGTGCCAGCAGCGTAGCCAGGGACTACGAGCAGTACTTC.

Here the CDR3 reads CASSVQDSYEQYF. CDR3 nucleotide sequence: TGTGCCAGCAGTGTCCAGGATTCCTACGAGCAGTACTTC. The chain employs TRBV28 and TRBJ2-7; no definite D call. The CDR3 totals 13 residues. The germline V gene has CDR1 MDHEN and CDR2 SYDVKM. Trimming removed 5 bases from V and 1 base from J, with 9 bases in between. The whole variable domain, filled in from reference TRBV28 and TRBJ2-7, reads DVKVTQSSRYLVKRTGEKVFLECVQDMDHENMFWYRQDPGLGLRLIYFSYDVKMKEKGDIPEGYSVSREKKERFSLILESASTNQTSMYLCASSVQDSYEQYFGPGTRLTVT.

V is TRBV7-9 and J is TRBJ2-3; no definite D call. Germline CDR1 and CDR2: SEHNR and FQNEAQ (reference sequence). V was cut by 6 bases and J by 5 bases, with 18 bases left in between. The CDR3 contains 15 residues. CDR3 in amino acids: CASSTISVSGDTQYF. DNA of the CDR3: TGTGCCAGCAGTACAATATCAGTCTCTGGAGATACGCAGTATTTT. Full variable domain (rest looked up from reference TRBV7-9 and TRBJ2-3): DTGVSQNPRHKITKRGQNVTFRCDPISEHNRLYWYRQTLGQGPEFLTYFQNEAQLEKSRLLSDRFSAERPKGSFSTLEIQRTEQGDSAMYLCASSTISVSGDTQYFGPGTRLTVL.